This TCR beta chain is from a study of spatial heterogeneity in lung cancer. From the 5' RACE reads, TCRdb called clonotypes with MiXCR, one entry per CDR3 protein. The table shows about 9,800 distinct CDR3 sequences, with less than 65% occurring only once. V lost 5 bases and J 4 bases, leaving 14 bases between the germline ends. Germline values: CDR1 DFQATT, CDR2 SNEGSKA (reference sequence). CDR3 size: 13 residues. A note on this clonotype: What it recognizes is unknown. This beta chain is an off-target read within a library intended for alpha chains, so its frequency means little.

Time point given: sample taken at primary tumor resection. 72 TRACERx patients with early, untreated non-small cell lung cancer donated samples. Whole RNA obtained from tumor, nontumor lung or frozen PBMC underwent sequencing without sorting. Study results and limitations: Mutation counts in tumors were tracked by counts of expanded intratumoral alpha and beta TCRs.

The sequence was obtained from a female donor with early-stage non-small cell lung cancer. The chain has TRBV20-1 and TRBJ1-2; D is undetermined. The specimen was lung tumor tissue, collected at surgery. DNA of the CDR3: TGCAGTGCTGGACGGTGGGGAAGCTATGGCTACACCTTC. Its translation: CSAGRWGSYGYTF.